This TCR beta chain emerged from a study of regulatory T cells in long-lasting Graves disease. Study-level points and caveats: Segments TRBV28, TRBJ1-2 and TRBJ2-5 showed preferential usage in persistent disease.

About this clonotype itself: Antigen unknown.

The authors built TCR beta libraries using iRepertoire HTBI primers and Arm-PCR of CDR3 regions. MiXCR, run by TCRdb on the multiplex PCR reads, gives a single entry per CDR3 protein. This table has 360,000 or so distinct CDR3 sequences, 16% appearing once. Germline lookup yields CDR1 SGHRS and CDR2 YFSETQ. The CDR3 has 15 amino acids. V dropped 2 bases and J dropped 7 bases, with 18 bases sitting between them. Regarding time point: newly diagnosed GD, antithyroid drugs for less than 3 months. The TCR library was made from RNA extracted from PBMCs. Into tubes containing EDTA, approximately 8.5 milliliters of peripheral blood were drawn. These sequences were also reported in another study, on T cells in Graves' hyperthyroidism and ophthalmopathy. That paper adds: Those with hyperthyroidism were 18 to 65 years old, newly diagnosed, and ill for under 2 months.

This chain connects TRBV5-1 to TRBJ1-1; a weak D match, TRBD1 (5 bases). Sample: peripheral blood mononuclear cells (PBMCs), taken at new diagnosis, from a patient treated with antithyroid drugs. The TCR sequence derives from a man between 35 and 55 years old with Graves disease. The CDR3 DNA sequence: TGCGCCAGCAGCTTATCCAGCAGGGAGGTTAATGAAGCTTTCTTT. As protein: CASSLSSREVNEAFF.